This T cell receptor (beta chain) was identified during a study of cytomegalovirus exposure and HLA in healthy donors. Broader study findings: Later examination showed HLA-associated TCR beta chains had greater clonal expansion than equally common others.

Notes on this clone: Its specificity is not known.

In the PCR, 60 Vbeta and 13 Jbeta primers were used. Here immunoSEQ multiplex PCR was the method, and the copy in TCRdb shows in-frame clones only, minus some. The sample lists tens of thousands of clones, approximately 79% seen once, with approximately 2.8% in the top ten. This TCR was recovered from a man aged 25-45 years in good health and CMV-seronegative. Sample: PBMCs.

The CDR3: CATSGDRLNTEAFF. CDR3 sequence (DNA): TGTGCCACCAGCGGGGACAGGCTGAACACTGAAGCTTTCTTT. The V gene is TRBV15, the J gene TRBJ1-1; 8 bases line up with TRBD1. Germline CDR1 reads LNHNV; CDR2 reads YYDKDF (reference sequence). This CDR3 contains 14 residues. V shed 5 bases and J 0 bases; nucleotides not matched to a gene: 2.